This is a list of T cell receptor beta chains from one sample in a study of cytomegalovirus exposure and HLA in healthy donors. Sequencing used immunoSEQ multiplex PCR; TCRdb keeps in-frame clones, though not all of them. This table holds almost 200,000 clones, around three quarters found once. The sample taken for sequencing was PBMCs. The receptor source for this set is a woman in her 30s in good health and CMV-seropositive. Both conserved end residues are part of each CDR3. Each record gives: V gene, D gene, clone size, J gene, CDR3 DNA, CDR3 protein. D genes are given only for firm matches. Size is omitted from some rows. Given values are once, few, many or a class for expanded clones.

TRBV10-3,.,.,TRBJ1-2,TGTGCCATCAGTGAGTCTAGTTGGACAGTAGACAACTATGGCTACACCTTC,CAISESSWTVDNYGYTF
TRBV4-1,TRBD1,.,TRBJ2-2,TGCGCCAGCAGCCAACATCAAAAGACAGGGGGCCGCACCGGGGAGCTGTTTTTT,CASSQHQKTGGRTGELFF
TRBV5-5,TRBD2,.,TRBJ2-1,TGTGCCAGCAGCCGGGAGCCGGGTAGCGGGATCTACAATGAGCAGTTCTTC,CASSREPGSGIYNEQFF
TRBV6-1,TRBD1,.,TRBJ1-2,TGTGCCAGCACTCCCGACAGGGAGAATAGATTTGGCTACACCTTC,CASTPDRENRFGYTF
TRBV19,.,.,TRBJ2-1,TGTGCCAGTAGTACGACAGGGAGGAGGAATGAGCAGTTCTTC,CASSTTGRRNEQFF
TRBV9,.,.,TRBJ1-2,TGTGCCAGCAGCGCTATTTTAGAGTATGGCTACACCTTC,CASSAILEYGYTF
TRBV27,.,.,TRBJ1-6,TGTGCCAGCAGTTACGCAGCAGGTTCACCCCTCCACTTT,CASSYAAGSPLHF
TRBV4-1,.,.,TRBJ1-1,TGCGCCAGCAGCCAAGAGGCCGAGGTTATGCACACTGAAGCTTTCTTT,CASSQEAEVMHTEAFF
TRBV5-1,.,few,TRBJ2-3,TGCGCCAGCAGCTTGGATGGGCAGCTCACAGATACGCAGTATTTT,CASSLDGQLTDTQYF
TRBV2,.,.,TRBJ1-5,TGTGCCAGCAGTGTTTCGGGGGGCAATCAGCCCCAGCATTTT,CASSVSGGNQPQHF
TRBV28,TRBD1,.,TRBJ1-2,TGTGCCAGCAGTCCGGCCCGGACAGGGGGTGGCTACACCTTC,CASSPARTGGGYTF
TRBV27,.,.,TRBJ1-1,TGTGCCAGCAGAGAAGTCGGTTACACTGAAGCTTTCTTT,CASREVGYTEAFF
TRBV4-1,.,.,TRBJ1-1,TGCGCCAGCAGCCAAGACTACGGGATTCCTATGAACACTGAAGCTTTCTTT,CASSQDYGIPMNTEAFF
TRBV4-2,TRBD2,.,TRBJ2-7,TGTGCCAGCAGCCCACCCACGGCGGGGGGGCTCTACGAGCAGTACTTC,CASSPPTAGGLYEQYF
TRBV7-8,TRBD2,.,TRBJ2-7,TGTGCCAGCAGCTCGCCGACTAGCGGGACCTACGAGCAGTACTTC,CASSSPTSGTYEQYF
TRBV5-1,.,few,TRBJ1-1,TGTGCCAGCAGCGGGACACCGAACACTGAAGCTTTCTTT,CASSGTPNTEAFF
TRBV10-3,TRBD2,few,TRBJ2-2,TGTGCCATCGCCGCGGGAGTGAACACCGGGGAGCTGTTTTTT,CAIAAGVNTGELFF
TRBV27,.,.,TRBJ1-2,TGTGCCAGCCGCCCTCAAGGGCGGGACTATGGCTACACCTTC,CASRPQGRDYGYTF